Each of the 5 T cell receptor beta chains below was sequenced from the same sample in a study of T cell changes during pregnancy in multiple sclerosis. The repertoire was sequenced with immunoSEQ multiplex PCR; TCRdb's copy has only in-frame clones and lacks some. The sample holds 90,000 or so clones, around 93% seen once. The input for sequencing was peripheral blood, taken in the first trimester of pregnancy. The source is a female donor in good health, enrolled as a control in a pregnancy study.

The chain carries TRBV11-3 and TRBJ2-1; D possibly corresponds to TRBD2 (5 bases). Germline V CDR1 and CDR2: SGHNT, YENEEA. V was shortened by 3 bases and J by 8 bases, with 11 bases between the two germline ends. The CDR3 is 13 residues long. The CDR3 sequence: CASSFRGLDEQFF. For the CDR3, the DNA is TGTGCCAGCAGCTTTCGAGGACTGGATGAGCAGTTCTTC.

The chain has TRBV5-1 and TRBJ1-1, with TRBD1 matching over 8 bases. CDR1 is SGHRS and CDR2 is YFSETQ in the germline V gene. The CDR3 covers 14 residues. V lost 3 bases to trimming and J lost 1 base; unmatched junction nucleotides: 2. Here the CDR3 reads CASSSGQGNTEAFF. The CDR3 DNA is TGCGCCAGCAGCTCCGGACAGGGGAACACTGAAGCTTTCTTT.

The chain recombines TRBV7-3 with TRBJ2-1; TRBD1 matches at 7 bases. Germline assignment: CDR1 SGHTA and CDR2 FQGTGA. V was pared by 5 bases and J by 3 bases, with 7 bases of the junction left unmatched. The CDR3 has 15 amino acids. The CDR3 region is CASSPRRDSYNEQFF. The CDR3 DNA sequence: TGTGCCAGCAGCCCCCGCCGGGACAGCTACAATGAGCAGTTCTTC.

The rearrangement links TRBV5-4 to TRBJ1-6; TRBD1 agrees at 10 bases. The length of the CDR3 is 16 residues. After removal of 0 bases from V and 9 bases from J, the junction contained 6 bases not matched to a gene. CDR1 SGHNT and CDR2 YYREEE come from the germline V gene (reference sequence). CDR3 loop: CASSLGGQGLGSPLHF. The DNA of the CDR3 is TGTGCCAGCAGCTTGGGGGGACAGGGGTTAGGTTCACCCCTCCACTTT.

The chain has TRBV9 and TRBJ1-2, with TRBD1 as a possible D gene (5 bases). Germline assignment: CDR1 SGDLS and CDR2 YYNGEE. The V gene lost 0 bases and the J gene lost 2 bases, with 17 bases spanning the gap. The CDR3 sequence is 17 residues long. The CDR3 DNA reads as TGTGCCAGCAGCGTAGCGGGAGGAGGACACCCCAACTATGGCTACACCTTC. Translated: CASSVAGGGHPNYGYTF.